This entry lists 3 T cell receptor beta chains sequenced from one sample in a study of cytomegalovirus exposure and HLA in healthy donors. It was with 60 Vbeta and 13 Jbeta primers that the PCR ran. TCRdb's copy holds only in-frame clones and misses some; the assay was immunoSEQ multiplex PCR. The table has roughly 100,000 clones, approximately 80% seen once. The sequencing sample was made of PBMCs. Receptors originate from a man aged 45-65 years in good health and CMV-seronegative.

The table lists this clone with a count of one. The rearrangement joins TRBV2 to TRBJ2-7, with D tentatively TRBD1 (5 bases). V lost 6 bases, J lost 4 bases, and 10 bases lay in between. In germline, CDR1 is SNHLY, CDR2 FYNNEI. The CDR3 covers 12 residues. For the CDR3, the DNA is TGTGCCAGCAGCTTGACAGATTACGAGCAGTACGTC. Its translation is CASSLTDYEQYV.

This clone was recorded once. V and J are TRBV6-5 and TRBJ1-2; D ambiguous. Trimming removed 8 bases from V and 4 bases from J, with 17 bases in between. Germline CDR1 MNHEY, CDR2 SVGAGI. The CDR3 contains 14 residues. The CDR3 DNA reads TGTGCCAGCCAAGAGCCCCAAGCGCCCTATGGCTACACCTTC. Its translation: CASQEPQAPYGYTF.

V usage is TRBV15 and J usage is TRBJ1-1; D unresolved. The CDR3 extends over 13 amino acids. Germline V CDR1 and CDR2: LNHNV, YYDKDF (reference sequence). V was pared by 0 bases and J by 7 bases, with 9 bases between. Here the CDR3 reads CATSRETGFEAFF. As DNA, the CDR3 is TGTGCCACCAGCAGAGAAACGGGATTTGAAGCTTTCTTT.